This T cell receptor beta chain was documented in a study of blood T cell repertoires in COVID-19. Study overall: T cells, B-cell-depleted T cells, or PBMCs provided the cDNA or gDNA that served as material.

In germline, CDR1 is SNHLY, CDR2 FYNNEI. With 6 bases clipped from V and 3 bases from J, the junction kept 3 bases outside the gene matches. The CDR3 runs 13 residues. TCRdb's table, derived via immunoSEQ multiplex PCR, lists solely in-frame clones and lacks some. The table lists approximately 140,000 clones, 75% to 90% of them singletons. Categorization into cohorts depended on clinical history that participants reported. Sample: PBMCs or T cells enriched from blood (not recorded which). This receptor was identified in a man aged 50 to 59 in a cohort exposed to, infected with or recovered from COVID-19 (not recorded which). The chain recombines TRBV2 with TRBJ1-2; the match to TRBD1 covers 8 bases. CDR3 sequence: CASSEDRDYGYTF. The CDR3 nucleotides are TGTGCCAGCAGCGAGGACAGGGACTATGGCTACACCTTC.